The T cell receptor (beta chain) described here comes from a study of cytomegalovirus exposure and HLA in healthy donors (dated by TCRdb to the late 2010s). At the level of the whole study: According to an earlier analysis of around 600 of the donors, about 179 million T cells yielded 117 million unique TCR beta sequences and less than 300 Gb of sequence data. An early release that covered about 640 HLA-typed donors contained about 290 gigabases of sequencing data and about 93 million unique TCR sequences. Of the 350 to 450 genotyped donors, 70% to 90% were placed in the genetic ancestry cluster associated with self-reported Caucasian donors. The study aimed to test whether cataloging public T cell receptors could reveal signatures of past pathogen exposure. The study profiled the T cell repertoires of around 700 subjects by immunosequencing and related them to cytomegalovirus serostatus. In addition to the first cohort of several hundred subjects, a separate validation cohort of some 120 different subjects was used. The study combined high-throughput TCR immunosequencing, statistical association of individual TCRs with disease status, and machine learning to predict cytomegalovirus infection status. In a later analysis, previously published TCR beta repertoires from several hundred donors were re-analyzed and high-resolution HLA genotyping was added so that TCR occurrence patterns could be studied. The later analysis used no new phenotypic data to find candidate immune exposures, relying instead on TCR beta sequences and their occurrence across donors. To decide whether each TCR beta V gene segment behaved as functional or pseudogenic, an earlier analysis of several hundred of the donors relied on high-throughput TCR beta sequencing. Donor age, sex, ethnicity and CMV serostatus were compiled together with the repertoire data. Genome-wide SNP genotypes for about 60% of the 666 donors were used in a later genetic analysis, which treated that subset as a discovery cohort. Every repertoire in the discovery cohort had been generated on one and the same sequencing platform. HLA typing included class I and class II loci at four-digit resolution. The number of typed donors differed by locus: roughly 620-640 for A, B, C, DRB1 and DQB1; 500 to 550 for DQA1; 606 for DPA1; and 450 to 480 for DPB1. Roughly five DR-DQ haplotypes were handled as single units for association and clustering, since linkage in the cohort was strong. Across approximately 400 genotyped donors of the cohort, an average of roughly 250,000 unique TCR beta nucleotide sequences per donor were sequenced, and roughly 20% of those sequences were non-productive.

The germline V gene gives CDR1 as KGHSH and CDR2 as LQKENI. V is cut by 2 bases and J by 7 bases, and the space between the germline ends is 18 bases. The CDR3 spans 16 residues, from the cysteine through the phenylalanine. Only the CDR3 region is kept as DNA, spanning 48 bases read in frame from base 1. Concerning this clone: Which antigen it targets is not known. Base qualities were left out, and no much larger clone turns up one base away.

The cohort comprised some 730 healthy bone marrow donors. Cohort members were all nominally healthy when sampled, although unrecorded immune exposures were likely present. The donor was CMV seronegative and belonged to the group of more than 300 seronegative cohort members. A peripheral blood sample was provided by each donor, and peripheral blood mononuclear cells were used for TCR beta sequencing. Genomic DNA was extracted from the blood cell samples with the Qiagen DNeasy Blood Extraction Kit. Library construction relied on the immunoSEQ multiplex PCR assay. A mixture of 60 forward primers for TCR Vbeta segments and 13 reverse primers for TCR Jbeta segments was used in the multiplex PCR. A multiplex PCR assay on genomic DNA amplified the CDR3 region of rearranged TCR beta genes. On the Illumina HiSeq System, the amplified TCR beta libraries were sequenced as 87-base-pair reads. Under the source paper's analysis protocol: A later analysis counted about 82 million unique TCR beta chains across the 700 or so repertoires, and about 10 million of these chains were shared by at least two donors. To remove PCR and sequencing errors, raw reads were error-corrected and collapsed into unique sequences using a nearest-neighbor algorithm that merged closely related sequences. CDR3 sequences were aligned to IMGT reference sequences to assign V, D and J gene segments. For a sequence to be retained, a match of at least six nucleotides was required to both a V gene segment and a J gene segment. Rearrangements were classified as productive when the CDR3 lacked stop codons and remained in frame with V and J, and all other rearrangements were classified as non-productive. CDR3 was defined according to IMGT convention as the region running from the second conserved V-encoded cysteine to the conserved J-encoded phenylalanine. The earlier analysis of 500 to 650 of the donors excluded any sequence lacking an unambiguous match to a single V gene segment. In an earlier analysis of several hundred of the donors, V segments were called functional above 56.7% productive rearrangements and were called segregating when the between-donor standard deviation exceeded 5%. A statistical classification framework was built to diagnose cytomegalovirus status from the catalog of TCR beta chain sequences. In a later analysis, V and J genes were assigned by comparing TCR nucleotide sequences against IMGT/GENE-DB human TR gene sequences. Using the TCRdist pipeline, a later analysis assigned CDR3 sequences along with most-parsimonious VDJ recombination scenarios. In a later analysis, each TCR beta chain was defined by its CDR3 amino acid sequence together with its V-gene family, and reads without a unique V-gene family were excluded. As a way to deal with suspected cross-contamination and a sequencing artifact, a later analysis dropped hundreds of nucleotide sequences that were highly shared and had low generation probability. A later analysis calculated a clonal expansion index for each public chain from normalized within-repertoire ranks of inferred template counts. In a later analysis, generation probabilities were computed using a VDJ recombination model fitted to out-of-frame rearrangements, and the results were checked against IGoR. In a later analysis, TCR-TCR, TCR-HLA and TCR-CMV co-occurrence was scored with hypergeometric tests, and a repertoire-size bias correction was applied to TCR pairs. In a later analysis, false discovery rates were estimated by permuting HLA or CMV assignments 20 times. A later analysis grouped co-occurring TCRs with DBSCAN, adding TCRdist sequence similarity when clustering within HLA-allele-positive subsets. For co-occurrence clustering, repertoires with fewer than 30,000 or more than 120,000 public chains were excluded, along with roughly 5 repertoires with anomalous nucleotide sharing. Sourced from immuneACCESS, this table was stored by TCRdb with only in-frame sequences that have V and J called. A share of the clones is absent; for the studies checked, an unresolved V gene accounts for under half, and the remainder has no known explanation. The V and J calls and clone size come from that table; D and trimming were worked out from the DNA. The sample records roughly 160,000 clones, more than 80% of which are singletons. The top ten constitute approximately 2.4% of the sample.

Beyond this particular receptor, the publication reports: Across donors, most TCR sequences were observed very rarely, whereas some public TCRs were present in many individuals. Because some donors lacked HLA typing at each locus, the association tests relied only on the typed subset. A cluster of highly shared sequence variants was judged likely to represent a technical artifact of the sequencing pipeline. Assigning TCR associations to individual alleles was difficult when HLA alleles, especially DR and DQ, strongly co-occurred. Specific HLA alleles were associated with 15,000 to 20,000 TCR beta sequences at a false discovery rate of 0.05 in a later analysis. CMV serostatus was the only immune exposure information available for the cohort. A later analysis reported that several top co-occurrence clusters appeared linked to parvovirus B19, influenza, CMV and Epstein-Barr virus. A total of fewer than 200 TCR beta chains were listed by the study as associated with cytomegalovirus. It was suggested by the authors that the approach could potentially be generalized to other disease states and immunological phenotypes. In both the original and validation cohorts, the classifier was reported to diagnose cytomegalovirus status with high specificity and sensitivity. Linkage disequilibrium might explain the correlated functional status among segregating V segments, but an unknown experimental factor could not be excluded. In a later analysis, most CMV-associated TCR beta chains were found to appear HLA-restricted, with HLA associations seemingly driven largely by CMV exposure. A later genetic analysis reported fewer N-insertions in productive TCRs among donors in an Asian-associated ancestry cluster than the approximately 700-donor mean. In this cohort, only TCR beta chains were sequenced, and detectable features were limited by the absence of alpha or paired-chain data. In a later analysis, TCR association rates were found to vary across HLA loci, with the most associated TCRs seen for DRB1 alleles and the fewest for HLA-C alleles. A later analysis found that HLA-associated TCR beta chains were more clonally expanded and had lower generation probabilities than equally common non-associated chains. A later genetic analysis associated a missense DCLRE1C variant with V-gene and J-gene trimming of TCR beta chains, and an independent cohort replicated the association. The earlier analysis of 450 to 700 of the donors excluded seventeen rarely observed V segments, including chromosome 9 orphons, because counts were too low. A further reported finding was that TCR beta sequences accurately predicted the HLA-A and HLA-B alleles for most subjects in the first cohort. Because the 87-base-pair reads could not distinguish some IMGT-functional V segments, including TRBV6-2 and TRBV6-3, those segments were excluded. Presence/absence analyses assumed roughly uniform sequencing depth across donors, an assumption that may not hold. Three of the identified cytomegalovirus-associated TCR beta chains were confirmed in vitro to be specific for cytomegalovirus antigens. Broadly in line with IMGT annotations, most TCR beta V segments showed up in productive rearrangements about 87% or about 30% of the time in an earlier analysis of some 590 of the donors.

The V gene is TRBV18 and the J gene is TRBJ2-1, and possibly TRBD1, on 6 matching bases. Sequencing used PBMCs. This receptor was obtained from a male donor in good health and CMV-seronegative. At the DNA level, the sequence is TGTGCCAGCTCACCAACCTGGGACAATCCACAGAATGAGCAGTTCTTC. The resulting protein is CASSPTWDNPQNEQFF.